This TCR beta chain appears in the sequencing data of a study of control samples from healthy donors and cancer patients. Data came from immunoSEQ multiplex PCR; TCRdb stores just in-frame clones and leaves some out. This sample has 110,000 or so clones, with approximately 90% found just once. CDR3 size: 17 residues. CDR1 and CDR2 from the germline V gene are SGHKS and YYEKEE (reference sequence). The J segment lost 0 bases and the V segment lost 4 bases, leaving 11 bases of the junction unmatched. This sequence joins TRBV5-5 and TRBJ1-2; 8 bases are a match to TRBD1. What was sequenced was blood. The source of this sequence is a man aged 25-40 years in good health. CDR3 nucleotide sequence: TGTGCCAGCAGCCTTCTCCTTTACAGGGGGACTAACTATGGCTACACCTTC. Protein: CASSLLLYRGTNYGYTF.